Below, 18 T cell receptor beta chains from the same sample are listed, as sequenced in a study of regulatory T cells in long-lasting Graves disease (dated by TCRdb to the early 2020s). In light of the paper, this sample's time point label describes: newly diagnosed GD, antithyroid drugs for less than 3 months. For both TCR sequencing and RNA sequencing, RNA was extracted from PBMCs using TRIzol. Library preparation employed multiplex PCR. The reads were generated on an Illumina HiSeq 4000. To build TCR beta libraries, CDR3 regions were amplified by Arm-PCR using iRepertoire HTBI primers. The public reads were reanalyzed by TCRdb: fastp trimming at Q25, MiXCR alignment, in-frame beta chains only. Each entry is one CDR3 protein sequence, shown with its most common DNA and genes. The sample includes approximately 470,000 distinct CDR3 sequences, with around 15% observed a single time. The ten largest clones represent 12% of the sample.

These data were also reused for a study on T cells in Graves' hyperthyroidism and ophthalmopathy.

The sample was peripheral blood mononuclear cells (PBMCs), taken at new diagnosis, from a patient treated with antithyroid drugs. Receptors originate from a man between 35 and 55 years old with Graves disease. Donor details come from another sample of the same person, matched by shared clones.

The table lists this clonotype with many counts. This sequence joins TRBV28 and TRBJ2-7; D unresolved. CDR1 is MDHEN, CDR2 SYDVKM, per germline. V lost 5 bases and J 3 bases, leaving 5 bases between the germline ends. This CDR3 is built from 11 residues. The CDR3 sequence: CASSVIYEQYF. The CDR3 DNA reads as TGTGCCAGCAGTGTCATCTACGAGCAGTACTTC.

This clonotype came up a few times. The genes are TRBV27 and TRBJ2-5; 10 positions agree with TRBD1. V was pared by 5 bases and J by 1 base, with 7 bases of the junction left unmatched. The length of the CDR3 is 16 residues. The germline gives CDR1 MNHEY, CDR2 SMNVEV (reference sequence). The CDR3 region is CASSKGTGDAQETQYF. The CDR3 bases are TGTGCCAGCAGTAAAGGGACAGGGGATGCCCAAGAGACCCAGTACTTC.

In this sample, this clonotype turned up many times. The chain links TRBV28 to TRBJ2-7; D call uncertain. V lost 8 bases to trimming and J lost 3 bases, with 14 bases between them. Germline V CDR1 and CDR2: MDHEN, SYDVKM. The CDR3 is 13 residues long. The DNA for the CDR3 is TGTGCCAGCTGGCCGGGCCCCATCTACGAGCAGTACTTC. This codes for CASWPGPIYEQYF.

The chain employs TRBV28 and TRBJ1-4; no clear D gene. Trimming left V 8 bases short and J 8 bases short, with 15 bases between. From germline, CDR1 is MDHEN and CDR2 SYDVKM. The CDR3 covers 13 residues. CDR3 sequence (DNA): TGTGCCAGCCGGGAAGACCTGGGGGAAAAACTGTTTTTT. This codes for CASREDLGEKLFF.

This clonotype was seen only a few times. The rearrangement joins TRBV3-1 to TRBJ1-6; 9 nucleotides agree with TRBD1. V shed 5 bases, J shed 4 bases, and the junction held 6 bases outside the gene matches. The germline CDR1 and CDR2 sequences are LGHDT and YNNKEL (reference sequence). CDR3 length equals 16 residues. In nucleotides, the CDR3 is TGTGCCAGCAGCACGGACAGGGGTCTTTATAATTCACCCCTCCACTTT. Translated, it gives CASSTDRGLYNSPLHF. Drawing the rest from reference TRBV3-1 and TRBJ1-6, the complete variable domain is DTAVSQTPKYLVTQMGNDKSIKCEQNLGHDTMYWYKQDSKKFLKIMFSYNNKELIINETVPNRFSPKSPDKAHLNLHINSLELGDSAVYFCASSTDRGLYNSPLHFGNGTRLTVT.

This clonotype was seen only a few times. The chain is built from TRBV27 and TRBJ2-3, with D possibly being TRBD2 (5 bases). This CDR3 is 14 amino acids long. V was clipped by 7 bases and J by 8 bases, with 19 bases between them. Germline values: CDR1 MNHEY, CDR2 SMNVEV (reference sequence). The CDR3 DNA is TGTGCCAGCACCGACCGCAGGTCCGGGGTTACGCAGTATTTT. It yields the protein CASTDRRSGVTQYF.

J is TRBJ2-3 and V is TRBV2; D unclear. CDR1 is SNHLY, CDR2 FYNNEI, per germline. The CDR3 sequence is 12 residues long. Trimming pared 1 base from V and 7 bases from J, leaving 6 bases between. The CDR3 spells CASSEEPYTQYF. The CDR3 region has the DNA TGTGCCAGCAGTGAAGAGCCATATACGCAGTATTTT. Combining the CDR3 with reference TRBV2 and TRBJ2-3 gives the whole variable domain EPEVTQTPSHQVTQMGQEVILRCVPISNHLYFYWYRQILGQKVEFLVSFYNNEISEKSEIFDDQFSVERPDGSNFTLKIRSTKLEDSAMYFCASSEEPYTQYFGPGTRLTVL.

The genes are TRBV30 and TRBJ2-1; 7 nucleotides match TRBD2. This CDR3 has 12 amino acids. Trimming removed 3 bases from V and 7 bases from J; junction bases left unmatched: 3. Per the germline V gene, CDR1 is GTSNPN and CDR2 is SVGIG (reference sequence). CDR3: CAWSELANEQFF. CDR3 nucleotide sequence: TGTGCCTGGAGCGAACTAGCGAATGAGCAGTTCTTC.

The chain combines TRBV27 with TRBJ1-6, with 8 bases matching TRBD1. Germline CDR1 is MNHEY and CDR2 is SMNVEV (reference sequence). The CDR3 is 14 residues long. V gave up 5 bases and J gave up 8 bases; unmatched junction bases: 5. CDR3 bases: TGTGCCAGCAGTGACGGGACAGGAGATTCACCCCTCCACTTT. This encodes CASSDGTGDSPLHF.

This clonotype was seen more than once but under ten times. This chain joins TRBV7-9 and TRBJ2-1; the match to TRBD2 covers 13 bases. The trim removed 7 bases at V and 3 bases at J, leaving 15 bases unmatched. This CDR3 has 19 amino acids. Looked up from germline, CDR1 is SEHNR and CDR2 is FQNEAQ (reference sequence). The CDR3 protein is CASIEKHGLAGANYNEQFF. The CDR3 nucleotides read TGTGCCAGCATCGAGAAGCACGGACTAGCGGGAGCAAACTACAATGAGCAGTTCTTC.

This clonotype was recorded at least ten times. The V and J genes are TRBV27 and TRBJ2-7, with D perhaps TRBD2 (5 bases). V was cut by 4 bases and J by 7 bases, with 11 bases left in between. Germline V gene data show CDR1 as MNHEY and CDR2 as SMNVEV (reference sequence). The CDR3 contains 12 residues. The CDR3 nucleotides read TGTGCCAGCAGTTCTCGAACGGGAGAGCAGTACTTC. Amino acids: CASSSRTGEQYF.

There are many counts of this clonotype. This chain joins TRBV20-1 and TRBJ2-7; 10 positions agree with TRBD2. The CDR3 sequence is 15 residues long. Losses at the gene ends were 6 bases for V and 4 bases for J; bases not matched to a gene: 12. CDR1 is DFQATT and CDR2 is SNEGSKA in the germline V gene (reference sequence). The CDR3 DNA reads TGCAGTGCGGAACGGTCTAGCGGGAGTCTTTACGAGCAGTACTTC. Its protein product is CSAERSSGSLYEQYF.

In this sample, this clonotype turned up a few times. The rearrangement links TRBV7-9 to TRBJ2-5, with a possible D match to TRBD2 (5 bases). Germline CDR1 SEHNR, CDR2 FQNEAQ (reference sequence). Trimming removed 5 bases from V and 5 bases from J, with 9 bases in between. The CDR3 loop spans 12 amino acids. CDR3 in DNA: TGTGCCAGCAGCGATGGGGAGGAGACCCAGTACTTC. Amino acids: CASSDGEETQYF.

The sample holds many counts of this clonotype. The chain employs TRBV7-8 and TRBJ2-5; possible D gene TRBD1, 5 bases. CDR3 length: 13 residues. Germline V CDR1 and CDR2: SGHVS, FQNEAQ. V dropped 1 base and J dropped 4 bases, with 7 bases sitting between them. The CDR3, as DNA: TGTGCCAGCAGCTTAGTAGGGGCAGAGACCCAGTACTTC. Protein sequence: CASSLVGAETQYF.

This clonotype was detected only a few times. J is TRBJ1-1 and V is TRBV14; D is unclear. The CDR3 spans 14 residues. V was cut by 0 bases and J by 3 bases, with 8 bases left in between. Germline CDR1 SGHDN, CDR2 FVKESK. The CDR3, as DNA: TGTGCCAGCAGCCAAGATCTCTTGGACACTGAAGCTTTCTTT. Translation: CASSQDLLDTEAFF.

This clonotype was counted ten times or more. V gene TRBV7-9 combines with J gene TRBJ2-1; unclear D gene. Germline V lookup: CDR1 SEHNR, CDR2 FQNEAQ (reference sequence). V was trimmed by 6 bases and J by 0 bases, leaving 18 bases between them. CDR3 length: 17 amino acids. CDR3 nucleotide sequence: TGTGCCAGCAGGCCATCCCCGCGTGAGTCCTCCTACAATGAGCAGTTCTTC. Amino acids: CASRPSPRESSYNEQFF. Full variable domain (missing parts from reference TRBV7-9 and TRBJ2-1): DTGVSQNPRHKITKRGQNVTFRCDPISEHNRLYWYRQTLGQGPEFLTYFQNEAQLEKSRLLSDRFSAERPKGSFSTLEIQRTEQGDSAMYLCASRPSPRESSYNEQFFGPGTRLTVL.

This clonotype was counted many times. The CDR3 sequence is CSASPQGYGYTF. Written as DNA, the CDR3 is TGCAGTGCTAGTCCCCAGGGCTATGGCTACACCTTC. The chain carries TRBV20-1 and TRBJ1-2; weak D call: TRBD1 (5 bases). CDR1 is DFQATT, CDR2 SNEGSKA, per germline (reference sequence). The CDR3 has 12 amino acids. Trimming stripped 3 bases from V and 4 bases from J, with 9 bases between.

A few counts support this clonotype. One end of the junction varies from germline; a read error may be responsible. For the CDR3, the DNA is TGTGCCAGCAGAGAACGGACAGTCTCTGGGGCCAACGCCCTGACTTTC. Translation gives CASRERTVSGANALTF. The rearrangement uses TRBV6-1 and TRBJ2-6; possibly TRBD1 for D (6 bases). The CDR3 has 16 residues. Per germline, CDR1 MNHNS and CDR2 SASEGT.